Listed below are T cell receptor beta chains from one sample, sequenced in a study of OX40 agonist ivuxolimab in advanced cancers. The repertoire was sequenced with immunoSEQ multiplex PCR; TCRdb's copy has only in-frame clones and lacks some. The sample shows some 45,000 clones, nearly 80% of them seen only once. The specimen comprised CD4+ or CD8+ T cells sorted from blood, sampled in a trial of the OX40 agonist ivuxolimab. Every receptor here comes from an adult with an advanced solid tumor such as melanoma, head and neck, liver or kidney cancer. CDR3s include the opening cysteine and the closing phenylalanine or tryptophan. A D gene is named only where the DNA matches it firmly. Size is omitted from some rows. Given values are once, few, many or a class for expanded clones.

TRBV19	TRBD1	.	TRBJ1-1	CASSIWDRGLSTEAFF	TGTGCCAGTAGTATATGGGACAGGGGGCTGAGCACTGAAGCTTTCTTT
TRBV5-8	TRBD1	.	TRBJ1-1	CASSLGQGFMAFF	TGTGCCAGCAGCTTGGGACAGGGGTTCATGGCTTTCTTT
TRBV5-1	TRBD2	few	TRBJ2-1	CASHTPGLAGKTPWNEQFF	TGCGCCAGTCATACCCCGGGACTAGCGGGAAAGACCCCCTGGAATGAGCAGTTCTTC
TRBV4-1	TRBD2	.	TRBJ2-3	CASSQVWTSGANTDTQYF	TGCGCCAGCAGCCAAGTTTGGACTAGCGGGGCGAACACAGATACGCAGTATTTT
TRBV13	TRBD1	.	TRBJ2-7	CASSFGTGIYEQYF	TGTGCCAGCAGCTTCGGGACAGGAATTTACGAGCAGTACTTC
TRBV6-1	TRBD2	many	TRBJ2-1	CASSERTSGSSNEQFF	TGTGCCAGCAGTGAACGGACTAGCGGGAGTTCAAATGAGCAGTTCTTC
TRBV27	.	.	TRBJ1-1	CASSPGRAHTEAFF	TGTGCCAGCAGTCCGGGCCGAGCGCACACTGAAGCTTTCTTT
TRBV5-1	.	.	TRBJ1-1	CASSFRGMNTEAFF	TGCGCCAGCAGCTTTAGGGGGATGAACACTGAAGCTTTCTTT
TRBV4-1	.	.	TRBJ2-1	CASSQALESSYNEQFF	TGCGCCAGCAGCCAGGCCCTGGAGAGCTCCTACAATGAGCAGTTCTTC
TRBV5-6	.	.	TRBJ1-3	CASSTDLDSGNTIYF	TGTGCCAGCAGCACGGACCTTGACTCTGGAAACACCATATATTTT
TRBV28	.	.	TRBJ2-7	CASSSNRVYYEQYF	TGTGCCAGCAGTTCAAACAGGGTTTACTACGAGCAGTACTTC
TRBV5-8	TRBD2	.	TRBJ2-1	CASSRTSGYNEQFF	TGTGCCAGCAGCCGGACTAGCGGCTACAATGAGCAGTTCTTC
TRBV18	.	.	TRBJ1-1	CASSLQGEGVAFF	TGTGCCAGCTCCCTCCAAGGGGAGGGGGTAGCTTTCTTT
TRBV30	.	.	TRBJ1-3	CAWRRPGETGNTIYF	TGTGCCTGGAGGCGACCTGGCGAAACTGGAAACACCATATATTTT
TRBV6-5	TRBD2	.	TRBJ2-1	CASSRLAGHNEQFF	TGTGCCAGCAGTCGACTAGCGGGGCATAATGAGCAGTTCTTC
TRBV4-1	.	.	TRBJ2-7	CASSHRGATYEQYF	TGCGCCAGCAGCCACCGGGGGGCAACCTACGAGCAGTACTTC
TRBV4-1	TRBD1	.	TRBJ1-1	CASSQSRGLMMNTEAFF	TGCGCCAGCAGCCAGAGCAGGGGGTTAATGATGAACACTGAAGCTTTCTTT
TRBV27	.	.	TRBJ2-7	CASSLLVRHEQYF	TGTGCCAGCAGTTTACTAGTAAGACACGAGCAGTACTTC
TRBV2	.	.	TRBJ1-1	CASSPGRRGNTEAFF	TGTGCCAGCAGCCCGGGACGCAGGGGGAACACTGAAGCTTTCTTT
TRBV27	.	.	TRBJ2-2	CASSSGRGTRNTGELFF	TGTGCCAGCAGTTCAGGGAGGGGGACAAGAAACACCGGGGAGCTGTTTTTT
TRBV9	TRBD2	.	TRBJ2-5	CASSPRLAGGSLETQYF	TGTGCCAGCAGCCCCCGACTAGCGGGAGGGTCGTTGGAGACCCAGTACTTC
TRBV5-1	TRBD2	once	TRBJ2-3	CASSLGGRDADTQYF	TGCGCCAGCAGCTTGGGCGGGAGGGACGCAGATACGCAGTATTTT
TRBV6-5	.	.	TRBJ2-7	CASSFLSGVMNEQYF	TGTGCCAGCAGTTTTCTCTCAGGGGTCATGAACGAGCAGTACTTC
TRBV7-9	.	.	TRBJ2-7	CASSFTGASYEQYF	TGTGCCAGCAGCTTCACGGGAGCTTCCTACGAGCAGTACTTC
TRBV29-1	.	.	TRBJ1-5	CSVAGQSNQPQHF	TGCAGCGTTGCAGGCCAGAGCAATCAGCCCCAGCATTTT
TRBV27	.	.	TRBJ1-4	CASSWGGPPLNEKLFF	TGTGCCAGCAGTTGGGGGGGGCCCCCCTTAAATGAAAAACTGTTTTTT
TRBV7-9	.	.	TRBJ2-7	CASSFRETSYEQYF	TGTGCCAGCAGCTTCCGGGAGACTTCCTACGAGCAGTACTTC
TRBV19	TRBD2	.	TRBJ2-1	CASSAMTSGRDEQFF	TGTGCCAGTAGTGCGATGACTAGCGGGAGGGATGAGCAGTTCTTC
TRBV30	.	.	TRBJ1-1	CAWSYQGSSEAFF	TGTGCCTGGAGTTACCAAGGGTCGAGTGAAGCTTTCTTT
TRBV7-7	TRBD1	.	TRBJ2-1	CASSRDREDEQFF	TGTGCCAGCAGTCGAGACAGGGAAGATGAGCAGTTCTTC
TRBV27	TRBD2	.	TRBJ2-1	CASSRGGLINNEQFF	TGTGCCAGCAGTAGGGGAGGGCTGATTAACAATGAGCAGTTCTTC
TRBV30	TRBD1	medium-sized	TRBJ1-3	CAWSQGAGGNTIYF	TGTGCCTGGAGTCAGGGGGCGGGTGGAAACACCATATATTTT
TRBV30	.	.	TRBJ2-7	CAWSVNPAEQYF	TGTGCCTGGAGTGTAAATCCGGCCGAGCAGTACTTC
TRBV5-6	.	.	TRBJ1-2	CASSRQYGYTF	TGTGCCAGCAGCCGACAGTATGGCTACACCTTC
TRBV15	TRBD1	.	TRBJ1-4	CATTRGQGGATNEKLFF	TGTGCCACCACCAGGGGACAGGGAGGGGCAACTAATGAAAAACTGTTTTTT
TRBV7-9	.	.	TRBJ1-1	CASSLGGPNTEAFF	TGTGCCAGCAGCTTGGGGGGGCCGAACACTGAAGCTTTCTTT
TRBV11-2	.	.	TRBJ1-2	CASSSEFYGYTF	TGTGCCAGCAGCTCCGAGTTCTATGGCTACACCTTC
TRBV7-9	.	.	TRBJ2-1	CASSLPPRLNPGNEQFF	TGTGCCAGCAGCTTACCGCCACGGCTGAACCCTGGCAATGAGCAGTTCTTC
TRBV5-6	.	.	TRBJ2-1	CASSFGMNEQFF	TGTGCCAGCAGCTTTGGGATGAATGAGCAGTTCTTC
TRBV27	TRBD1	.	TRBJ1-5	CASSDSQGTDQPQHF	TGTGCCAGCAGTGATTCACAGGGGACCGATCAGCCCCAGCATTTT